Below are 20 T cell receptor beta chains sequenced from a single sample in a study of T cell responses to AZD1222 COVID-19 vaccine. Assay: immunoSEQ multiplex PCR; the TCRdb copy retains only in-frame clones and omits some. In the table there are some 99,000 clones, 87% of which are singletons. The sample consisted of peripheral blood, taken on day 0 of AZD1222 vaccination. The receptors here all came from an adult in good health.

The rearrangement joins TRBV30 to TRBJ1-5, with a possible D match to TRBD1 (6 bases). The CDR3 extends over 15 amino acids. Germline V gives CDR1 GTSNPN, CDR2 SVGIG (reference sequence). V was trimmed by 2 bases and J by 0 bases, leaving 11 bases between them. The CDR3 DNA sequence: TGTGCCTGGAGTCGAGGGGGAAATAGCAATCAGCCCCAGCATTTT. Translating it yields CAWSRGGNSNQPQHF.

The rearrangement links TRBV7-6 to TRBJ2-3; TRBD1 is a possible D gene (7 bases). The CDR3 covers 17 residues. Germline CDR1 SGHVS, CDR2 FNYEAQ. The V gene lost 5 bases and the J gene lost 5 bases, with 23 bases spanning the gap. The CDR3 nucleotides are TGTGCCAGCAGCCAGCTGCCAGGGGGGCAGAGTGGAGATACGCAGTATTTT. Residues: CASSQLPGGQSGDTQYF.

The chain carries TRBV28 and TRBJ1-4; a weak D match, TRBD1 (5 bases). The V gene's germline CDR1 is MDHEN and CDR2 SYDVKM. Trimming took 6 bases from V and 2 from J, leaving 25 bases between them. CDR3 size: 19 residues. The CDR3 spells CASSLGIPGLPSTNEKLFF. CDR3 nucleotide sequence: TGTGCCAGCAGCCTGGGGATACCGGGACTTCCGTCGACTAATGAAAAACTGTTTTTT.

This clone was found a few times. The genes are TRBV27 and TRBJ1-2; D unresolved. CDR1 MNHEY and CDR2 SMNVEV come from the germline V gene (reference sequence). This CDR3 is built from 14 residues. V dropped 6 bases and J dropped 6 bases, with 17 bases sitting between them. The CDR3, as DNA: TGTGCCAGCAGCCACTCCCCGGGGAGCCATGGCTACACCTTC. Translated, it gives CASSHSPGSHGYTF.

The chain couples TRBV23-1 to TRBJ2-1; 11 positions agree with TRBD2. TRBV23-1 is an ORF, with its function uncertain. V was pared by 2 bases and J by 2 bases, with 2 bases of the junction left unmatched. This CDR3 region has 16 residues. The CDR3 is CASSQHSGRAYNEQFF. The CDR3 DNA sequence: TGCGCCAGCAGTCAACATAGCGGGAGGGCCTACAATGAGCAGTTCTTC.

V and J are TRBV5-5 and TRBJ2-1; D is uncertain. Germline lookup yields CDR1 SGHKS and CDR2 YYEKEE (reference sequence). Trimming shortened V by 3 bases and J by 5 bases, and 12 bases separated the two germline ends. The length of the CDR3 is 14 residues. The CDR3 region has the DNA TGTGCCAGCAGCTCTAATTATCAGGACAATGAGCAGTTCTTC. Encoded protein: CASSSNYQDNEQFF.

This clone was found a few times. The chain recombines TRBV9 with TRBJ2-1; 8 positions agree with TRBD2. The CDR3 totals 14 residues. V dropped 0 bases and J dropped 10; count of bases not matched to a gene: 6. Germline loops: CDR1 SGDLS, CDR2 YYNGEE. The CDR3 bases are TGTGCCAGCAGCGTAGAGACTAGCGATGACGAGCAGTTCTTC. The encoded protein is CASSVETSDDEQFF.

V and J are TRBV7-9 and TRBJ1-2; no clear D. Trimming removed 1 base at V and 4 bases at J, with 7 bases between. There are 13 residues in the CDR3. In germline, CDR1 is SEHNR, CDR2 FQNEAQ (reference sequence). The CDR3 DNA reads TGTGCCAGCAGCTTAGAAGCGGCCTATGGCTACACCTTC. Its translation: CASSLEAAYGYTF. The full variable domain, completed using reference TRBV7-9 and TRBJ1-2, is DTGVSQNPRHKITKRGQNVTFRCDPISEHNRLYWYRQTLGQGPEFLTYFQNEAQLEKSRLLSDRFSAERPKGSFSTLEIQRTEQGDSAMYLCASSLEAAYGYTFGSGTRLTVV.

The J gene is TRBJ2-3, the V gene TRBV7-2; D ambiguous. Germline lookup yields CDR1 SGHTA and CDR2 FQGNSA. CDR3 length equals 12 residues. The ends were cut back, 2 bases at V and 6 bases at J, with 6 bases in the middle. CDR3 sequence: CASSLLVDTQYF. Here the CDR3 DNA reads TGTGCCAGCAGCTTACTGGTGGATACGCAGTATTTT.

V is TRBV19 and J is TRBJ2-1, with 12 positions matching TRBD1. This CDR3 has 16 residues. Per germline, CDR1 LNHDA and CDR2 SQIVND (reference sequence). Trimming cost V 3 bases and J 12 bases; bases outside gene matches: 12. The CDR3 here is CASSIPMGTGGSGQFF. For the CDR3, the DNA is TGTGCCAGTAGTATCCCCATGGGGACAGGGGGCTCGGGGCAGTTCTTC.

This rearrangement joins TRBV30 to TRBJ2-7, with TRBD2 matching 11 bases. This CDR3 has 16 amino acids. V lost 6 bases, J lost 0 bases, and 10 bases stayed unmatched. In germline, CDR1 is GTSNPN, CDR2 SVGIG (reference sequence). The CDR3 reads CACSGTSGVSSYEQYF. CDR3 bases: TGTGCCTGTTCCGGGACTAGCGGAGTCTCCTCCTACGAGCAGTACTTC.

The gene calls are TRBV19 and TRBJ2-7; weak D call: TRBD1 (6 bases). Per the germline V gene, CDR1 is LNHDA and CDR2 is SQIVND (reference sequence). There are 15 residues in the CDR3. V dropped 3 bases and J dropped 2 bases, with 14 bases sitting between them. DNA of the CDR3: TGTGCCAGTAGTATCTCCGGGACATTGCCCTACGAGCAGTACTTC. Its protein product is CASSISGTLPYEQYF. Looking up the rest from reference TRBV19 and TRBJ2-7 gives the full variable domain: DGGITQSPKYLFRKEGQNVTLSCEQNLNHDAMYWYRQDPGQGLRLIYYSQIVNDFQKGDIAEGYSVSREKKESFPLTVTSAQKNPTAFYLCASSISGTLPYEQYFGPGTRLTVT.

The chain has TRBV6-2 or TRBV6-3 and TRBJ1-2, with D maybe TRBD1 (6 bases). The V gene's germline CDR1 is MNHEY and CDR2 SVGEGT. The length of the CDR3 is 14 residues. V gave up 5 bases and J gave up 8 bases, with 18 bases separating them. DNA of the CDR3: TGTGCCAGCAGTCGTCTCCAGGGGATTGAGGGCTACACCTTC. It is translated as CASSRLQGIEGYTF.

V usage is TRBV19 and J usage is TRBJ2-1; no reliable D call. Germline lookup yields CDR1 LNHDA and CDR2 SQIVND (reference sequence). The V end lost 3 bases, the J end lost 0 bases, and 15 bases lay between the germline ends. CDR3 length: 17 residues. The CDR3 DNA is TGTGCCAGTAGTATCCCCCCCCAGACCCGCTCCTACAATGAGCAGTTCTTC. This sequence encodes CASSIPPQTRSYNEQFF.

V and J are TRBV21-1 and TRBJ1-5; TRBD1 reflects the table's D call only, with no check against the DNA. TRBV21-1 is annotated as a pseudogene. The CDR3 covers 20 residues. Here the CDR3 DNA reads TGTGCCAGCAGCAAAGAGGAGCGAGACAGGGGGACCTATAGCAATCAGCCCCAGCATTTT. This translates into CASSKEERDRGTYSNQPQHF.

The CDR3 here is CSSDRGDYGYTF. DNA for the CDR3: TGCAGCTCGGATAGAGGGGACTATGGCTACACCTTC. The gene calls are TRBV29-1 and TRBJ1-2; weak D call: TRBD1 (5 bases). Germline-derived CDR1 and CDR2 are SQVTM and ANQGSEA. This CDR3 has 12 residues. The V and J ends lost 8 bases and 3 bases respectively, with 13 bases between them.

The J gene is TRBJ2-7, the V gene TRBV10-3, with D perhaps TRBD2 (5 bases). The CDR3 is 14 amino acids. Germline V gene sequence: CDR1 ENHRY, CDR2 SYGVKD. V lost 6 bases and J lost 0, with 12 bases in between. The CDR3 DNA is TGTGCCATCAGCCGGGATTTGAGCTCCTACGAGCAGTACTTC. Residues: CAISRDLSSYEQYF.

The V and J genes are TRBV28 and TRBJ1-5, with a possible D match to TRBD1 (5 bases). The CDR3 totals 15 residues. Trimming shortened V by 3 bases and J by 2 bases, and 11 bases separated the two germline ends. Germline V gives CDR1 MDHEN, CDR2 SYDVKM. In DNA, the CDR3 is TGTGCCAGCAGTTTCGGGGGGGTGGGCAATCAGCCCCAGCATTTT. This gives the protein CASSFGGVGNQPQHF.

Only a few counts were recorded for this clone. This chain links TRBV6-5 with TRBJ2-5; 11 bases are shared with TRBD1. Germline loops: CDR1 MNHEY, CDR2 SVGAGI. The V segment lost 2 bases and the J segment 5 bases; nucleotides outside the gene matches: 4. The CDR3 is 15 residues long. The CDR3 loop reads CASSYRTGGMETQYF. CDR3 nucleotide sequence: TGTGCCAGCAGTTACCGGACAGGGGGCATGGAGACCCAGTACTTC.

The chain employs TRBV29-1 and TRBJ1-1; D remains ambiguous. V lost 6 bases and J lost 3, with 17 bases in between. CDR1 SQVTM and CDR2 ANQGSEA come from the germline V gene. The CDR3 contains 14 residues. CDR3 sequence: CSVPLWGEDTEAFF. CDR3 DNA sequence: TGCAGCGTCCCCTTGTGGGGAGAGGACACTGAAGCTTTCTTT.